This T cell receptor beta chain was retrieved from a study of multiple sclerosis patients with progressive multifocal leukoencephalopathy (dated by TCRdb to about 2019). For context, the study as a whole: Controls were a few natalizumab-treated MS patients who did not develop PML, sampled longitudinally. Peripheral T and B cells were examined in MS patients who developed PML (4 under natalizumab, 1 after alemtuzumab) and in treated patients who did not develop PML. Two patients on natalizumab who later developed PML were tracked over time from before therapy, through 6 and 12 months, up to PML onset. The goal was to find JC virus-specific or public T-cell expansions that arose at the time of PML onset. Here is what the overall study found, with its caveats: Most PML patients had lower normalized Shannon entropy, suggesting less diverse TRB repertoires, while values in the natalizumab-treated controls sat near 1. No common TRBV or TRBJ gene usage or preferential TRBV-TRBJ pairings were detected when PML developed. The analysis covered only peripheral blood, although cerebrospinal fluid or brain lymphocytes might be more informative for natalizumab-associated PML. Because of the small, descriptive cohort, whether findings reflect JC virus infection or general immunocompromise remained unclear. TRB clones with frequency above 0.5% were observed only in PML patients, but the clones expanded at PML onset were found to be already present before and during natalizumab therapy.

Cut back by 6 bases and 2 bases, the V and J ends lie 17 bases apart. CDR3 length: 15 amino acids, cysteine to phenylalanine. The read is trimmed to its CDR3 DNA, 45 bases read in frame from base 1. For CDR1 and CDR2, the germline V gene (reference sequence) lists LNHDA and SQIVND. For this clone: No antigen is known for it. No quality values exist for individual bases; no much larger clone is one base distant.

Amplification of TRB CDR3 regions from genomic DNA was performed at survey-level depth using the immunoSEQ two-step multiplex PCR. Synthetic inline TR CDR3 controls covering all V-J pairings were spiked into each PCR so that template counts could be estimated and amplification bias removed. Reads were processed so that amplification and sequencing bias were reduced, and quantification was performed against synthetic TR CDR3 analogs. The study's processing was this. Raw data were processed in ImmunoSEQ Analyzer, with out-of-frame sequences and CDR3s containing stop codons removed, and gene names were assigned according to IMGT nomenclature. Normalized Shannon entropy, defined as 1 minus Pielou's evenness, was used to summarize repertoire diversity. Only TRB sequences sharing the V gene, the J gene and the CDR3 were counted as identical. Public PML clonotypes were CDR3s found in two or more PML-onset samples but not found earlier, in controls, or in public databases. CDR3 amino acid composition by position was analyzed with Skylign using the observed count method. What TCRdb holds here is the immuneACCESS table cut down to in-frame rearrangements. Part of the clones is not present; checked against another copy, under half of the missing clones reflect an unresolved V gene, and the others are unexplained. The DNA gave D and trimming, while V, J and clone size come from that table. The sample table holds roughly 30,000 clones, of which about 91% were seen once. The biggest ten clones account for about 1.5% of the sample.

Reading the label with the study, this specimen's time point is: before natalizumab initiation. Interferon beta had previously been received by all listed patients, and all PML patients were female. T0 blood samples were collected before the first natalizumab infusion. Isolation of peripheral blood mononuclear cells was performed by Ficoll-Hypaque density gradient centrifugation. The specimen sequenced was PBMCs. The clonotype originates from a human donor with multiple sclerosis. Rearrangement joined TRBV19 to TRBJ2-7; the D gene is unclear. This receptor carries the CDR3 CASSNAQAQAYEQYF. At the DNA level, the sequence is TGTGCCAGTAGCAATGCGCAGGCGCAAGCCTACGAGCAGTACTTC. Reference TRBV19 and TRBJ2-7 proteins supply the regions before and after the CDR3; the full variable domain is: DGGITQSPKYLFRKEGQNVTLSCEQNLNHDAMYWYRQDPGQGLRLIYYSQIVNDFQKGDIAEGYSVSREKKESFPLTVTSAQKNPTAFYLCASSNAQAQAYEQYFGPGTRLTVT.